This paragraph reports one T cell receptor beta chain. What it recognizes is unknown. J gave up 5 bases and V 5 bases, and 11 bases lay outside the gene matches. Germline loops: CDR1 MGHRA, CDR2 YSYEKL. There are 16 residues in the CDR3. The source of the sample is a study of cytomegalovirus exposure and HLA in healthy donors. The PCR contained 60 Vbeta and 13 Jbeta primers. Sequencing used immunoSEQ multiplex PCR; TCRdb keeps in-frame clones, though not all of them. The sample has some 120,000 clones, around 10% seen once. Study-wide results and limits: The study flagged some 170 TCR beta chains as cytomegalovirus-associated. Highly shared sequence variants in one cluster were likely a sequencing artifact. In a later analysis, compared with equally common non-associated chains, HLA-associated beta chains were more expanded.

V gene TRBV4-1 combines with J gene TRBJ2-2; 7 bases align to TRBD1. Sequencing was carried out using PBMCs. This receptor was identified in a man younger than 45 in good health and CMV-seronegative. As DNA, the CDR3 is TGCGCCAGCAGCACCCGTCAGGGGGATCGGACCGGGGAGCTGTTTTTT. It yields the protein CASSTRQGDRTGELFF.